These 19 T cell receptor beta chains came from one sample sequenced in a study of monozygotic twins with inflammatory bowel disease. TCRdb processed the 5' RACE reads again and assigns one entry to each CDR3 protein, with no DNA. Recorded for this sample: roughly 150,000 distinct CDR3 sequences. Sequencing input: blood. All receptors come from a human donor with ulcerative colitis or Crohn's disease, or a healthy co-twin of an affected twin (not recorded which).

The J gene is TRBJ1-1, the V gene TRBV4-2; checking the TCRdb D call of TRBD1 is not possible without DNA. Germline-derived CDR1 and CDR2 are LGHNA and YNFKEQ. The CDR3 length is 13 residues. This CDR3 reads CASSQVGQGGAFF.

The chain combines TRBV6-2 or TRBV6-3 with TRBJ2-7; TCRdb returns TRBD1, unconfirmable since there is no DNA. Germline V gene lookup returns CDR1 MNHEY and CDR2 SVGEGT. This CDR3 has 12 amino acids. CDR3 amino acids: CASSTRTYEQYF.

J is TRBJ2-1 and V is TRBV24-1; the D call of TRBD1 rests on TCRdb alone, since no DNA is present to check it. CDR3 size: 13 residues. From germline, CDR1 is KGHDR and CDR2 SFDVKD. The CDR3 loop reads CATSDLSRWAQFF.

This rearrangement joins TRBV6-1 to TRBJ1-5. CDR3 length equals 12 residues. Germline V CDR1 and CDR2: MNHNS, SASEGT. This CDR3 reads CASRESRQPQHF.

This chain links TRBV13 with TRBJ2-1; the TRBD1 assignment by TCRdb is unverifiable without DNA. This CDR3 spans 16 amino acids. The V gene's germline CDR1 is PRHDT and CDR2 FYEKMQ (reference sequence). CDR3 sequence: CASSRDRGTPYNEQFF.

The chain has TRBV15 and TRBJ2-3; checking the TCRdb D call of TRBD2 is not possible without DNA. CDR3 length: 15 residues. CDR1 is LNHNV, CDR2 YYDKDF, per germline (reference sequence). This chain's CDR3 is CATSRGASGADTQYF.

This chain uses TRBV20-1 with TRBJ2-1; TCRdb indicates TRBD2, and absent DNA this call remains unverified. The CDR3 spans 15 residues. Per germline, CDR1 DFQATT and CDR2 SNEGSKA (reference sequence). The CDR3 loop reads CSARARLGLNNEQFF.

Here the CDR3 reads CSVEDRTGELFF. V usage is TRBV29-1 and J usage is TRBJ2-2. The germline V gene has CDR1 SQVTM and CDR2 ANQGSEA. There are 12 residues in the CDR3.

The chain uses TRBV10-2 and TRBJ1-1. The CDR3 totals 14 residues. CDR1 and CDR2 from the germline V gene are WSHSY and SAAADI. The CDR3 loop is CASSVSGLFTEAFF.

The J gene is TRBJ1-1, the V gene TRBV19; absent DNA, TCRdb's TRBD1 call cannot be checked. The germline V gene encodes CDR1 LNHDA and CDR2 SQIVND (reference sequence). The length of the CDR3 is 17 residues. The CDR3 protein is CASSDFRDSWGGAEAFF.

The V and J genes are TRBV5-1 and TRBJ1-5; TCRdb selects TRBD1, and the lack of DNA leaves this call unchecked. In germline, CDR1 is SGHRS, CDR2 YFSETQ. The CDR3 extends over 15 amino acids. CDR3 region: CASSFTGGINQPQHF. The complete variable domain, with remaining parts taken from reference TRBV5-1 and TRBJ1-5, reads KAGVTQTPRYLIKTRGQQVTLSCSPISGHRSVSWYQQTPGQGLQFLFEYFSETQRNKGNFPGRFSGRQFSNSRSEMNVSTLELGDSALYLCASSFTGGINQPQHFGDGTRLSIL.

V is TRBV29-1 and J is TRBJ2-7; TCRdb's D gene call, TRBD1, goes unchecked for lack of DNA. The CDR3 spans 14 residues. The germline gives CDR1 SQVTM, CDR2 ANQGSEA. Here the CDR3 reads CSVEVRGATYEQYF.

The chain links TRBV4-3 to TRBJ1-4; the TRBD1 assignment by TCRdb is unverifiable without DNA. CDR3 length: 16 residues. The V gene's germline CDR1 is LGHNA and CDR2 YSLEER. This chain's CDR3 is CASSQSLRTGGWKLFF.

This chain joins TRBV19 and TRBJ2-5; the D gene TCRdb calls, TRBD1, cannot be checked with no DNA. The CDR3 spans 15 residues. CDR1 LNHDA and CDR2 SQIVND come from the germline V gene (reference sequence). CDR3 loop: CASTSWGQEQETQYF.

The genes are TRBV11-2 and TRBJ2-1; TCRdb returns TRBD2, unconfirmable since there is no DNA. Germline CDR1 and CDR2: SGHAT and FQNNGV. CDR3 length: 17 amino acids. The CDR3 loop is CASSSGTSDLSYNEQFF.

The chain has TRBV6-1 and TRBJ2-1. Germline CDR1 is MNHNS and CDR2 is SASEGT. The CDR3 has 16 amino acids. The CDR3 loop reads CASRAGYPSSYNEQFF.

V and J are TRBV20-1 and TRBJ1-5; absent DNA, TCRdb's TRBD1 call cannot be checked. Germline V gene lookup returns CDR1 DFQATT and CDR2 SNEGSKA (reference sequence). The CDR3 totals 12 residues. CDR3 region: CSAPVKGQPQHF.

The CDR3 is CSVEMGREKLFF. The chain combines TRBV29-1 with TRBJ1-4. The CDR3 has 12 residues. The germline gives CDR1 SQVTM, CDR2 ANQGSEA.

This chain joins TRBV14 and TRBJ2-2; TCRdb outputs TRBD1, but without DNA this stays unchecked. The V gene's germline CDR1 is SGHDN and CDR2 FVKESK. This CDR3 contains 14 residues. CDR3 region: CASSQDRGAGELFF.